These T cell receptor beta chains were read from a single sample in a study of T cells in Graves' hyperthyroidism and ophthalmopathy. TCRdb redid the calling of the multiplex PCR reads with MiXCR, one entry per CDR3 protein. Found here are around 300,000 distinct CDR3 sequences, about 20% of them singletons; the top ten hold about 60%. Sequenced sample: blood. Receptors were obtained from a young man with Graves' ophthalmopathy. Both conserved end residues are part of each CDR3. The order of the fields is V gene, J gene, D gene, clone size, CDR3 protein, CDR3 DNA. D genes are given only for firm matches. Clone sizes are given selectively: once, few, many, or a class where the clone is expanded.

TRBV5-5	TRBJ2-2	.	.	CASNSEGGTGELFF	TGTGCCAGCAACTCTGAGGGTGGAACCGGGGAGCTGTTTTTT
TRBV20-1	TRBJ2-2	TRBD2	.	CSAMTSGSGTGELFF	TGCAGTGCTATGACTAGCGGGAGTGGCACCGGGGAGCTGTTTTTT
TRBV6-1	TRBJ1-2	TRBD1	many	CASSRRQGESVGYTF	TGTGCCAGCAGTCGGCGACAGGGGGAGAGTGTTGGCTACACCTTC
TRBV6-1	TRBJ2-1	TRBD1	many	CASSGALGQGEREQFF	TGTGCCAGCAGCGGAGCTTTGGGACAGGGAGAACGTGAGCAGTTCTTC
TRBV9	TRBJ2-7	TRBD2	many	CASSVEASGRAGYEQYF	TGTGCCAGCAGCGTAGAAGCTAGCGGGAGGGCCGGCTACGAGCAGTACTTC
TRBV3-1	TRBJ2-5	.	few	CASSLTRPHETQYF	TGTGCCAGCAGCCTAACTAGGCCGCATGAGACCCAGTACTTC
TRBV5-1	TRBJ2-2	.	many	CASSLVQRANTGELFF	TGCGCCAGCAGCTTGGTACAGCGAGCGAACACCGGGGAGCTGTTTTTT
TRBV6-1	TRBJ2-2	.	.	CASSPLGPITGELFF	TGTGCCAGCAGTCCCCTCGGACCGATCACCGGGGAGCTGTTTTTT
TRBV5-1	TRBJ2-1	TRBD1	.	CASSYHIGQGNNEQFF	TGCGCCAGCAGCTACCACATCGGACAGGGGAACAATGAGCAGTTCTTC
TRBV20-1	TRBJ2-7	TRBD1	many	CSATGGDVYEQYF	TGCAGTGCTACAGGGGGCGATGTCTACGAGCAGTACTTC
TRBV24-1	TRBJ2-2	.	few	CATSDLVGRGNTGELFF	TGTGCCACCAGTGATTTAGTTGGCAGGGGGAACACCGGGGAGCTGTTTTTT
TRBV6-9	TRBJ2-7	.	.	CASSYGLGEQYF	TGTGCCAGCAGTTACGGTTTGGGCGAGCAGTACTTC
TRBV7-3	TRBJ2-7	TRBD2	few	CASSPRRLAGRYEQYF	TGTGCCAGCAGCCCGCGCCGACTAGCGGGAAGATACGAGCAGTACTTC
TRBV6-6	TRBJ1-5	.	.	CASSYGRANQPQHF	TGTGCCAGCAGTTACGGGAGGGCAAATCAGCCCCAGCATTTT
TRBV18	TRBJ1-4	TRBD1	many	CASSPGTGGEKLFF	TGTGCCAGCTCCCCCGGGACAGGGGGTGAAAAACTGTTTTTT
TRBV15	TRBJ2-1	.	.	CATSREGLDNEQFF	TGTGCCACCAGCAGAGAGGGACTCGACAATGAGCAGTTCTTC
TRBV2	TRBJ2-5	.	many	CASSDSRAGQTQYF	TGTGCCAGCAGTGACTCCAGGGCCGGACAGACCCAGTACTTC
TRBV11-2	TRBJ2-5	TRBD2	many	CASTRGGAETQYF	TGTGCCAGCACCCGCGGGGGGGCAGAGACCCAGTACTTC
TRBV5-1	TRBJ2-3	TRBD2	few	CASSTSSGTSGTYTQYF	TGCGCCAGCAGCACCTCCTCCGGGACTAGCGGGACGTATACGCAGTATTTT
TRBV19	TRBJ2-1	TRBD2	.	CASSSRTSGKHNEQFF	TGTGCCAGTAGTTCCCGGACTAGCGGCAAGCACAATGAGCAGTTCTTC
TRBV5-1	TRBJ1-1	TRBD1	.	CASSSGQGPTEAFF	TGCGCCAGCAGCAGCGGACAGGGGCCCACTGAAGCTTTCTTT
TRBV9	TRBJ2-1	.	.	CASSALSGTYNEQFF	TGTGCCAGCAGCGCCCTTAGCGGTACCTACAATGAGCAGTTCTTC
TRBV14	TRBJ1-3	.	few	CASSTSSSGNTIYF	TGTGCCAGCTCAACTTCTAGCTCTGGAAACACCATATATTTT
TRBV7-3	TRBJ2-7	TRBD1	.	CVSSPDRGSGEQYF	TGTGTCAGCAGCCCGGACAGGGGGTCCGGCGAGCAGTACTTC
TRBV2	TRBJ2-3	.	few	CASSEDEVGDTQYF	TGTGCCAGCAGTGAAGATGAGGTTGGAGATACGCAGTATTTT